A single sample gave rise to the 14 T cell receptor beta chains below, sequenced in a study of technical replicates of blood from a few donors. Produced via immunoSEQ multiplex PCR; TCRdb's table is partial and in-frame only. Here the sample spans tens of thousands of clones, around nine tenths being singletons. Sequenced sample: PBMCs. The receptors shown here come from a human donor in good health. Some clones in this sample may be carry-over from other donors' samples.

V and J are TRBV7-2 and TRBJ2-3, with 8 bases identical to TRBD2. Trimming removed 1 base from V and 6 bases from J; junction bases left unmatched: 6. The length of the CDR3 is 15 residues. Germline CDR1 SGHTA, CDR2 FQGNSA. The DNA for the CDR3 is TGTGCCAGCAGCTTAGACGGGGGGGCTAGGGATACGCAGTATTTT. Its protein is CASSLDGGARDTQYF.

V and J are TRBV7-9 and TRBJ1-4; D possibly corresponds to TRBD1 (6 bases). This CDR3 comprises 12 residues. Per the germline V gene, CDR1 is SEHNR and CDR2 is FQNEAQ (reference sequence). The V and J ends lost 4 bases and 15 bases respectively, with 15 bases between them. The CDR3 DNA is TGTGCCAGCAGCTCCCCAGGGGAAAGAGTGTTTTTT. As protein: CASSSPGERVFF.

This clone was seen only once. The chain uses TRBV4-2 and TRBJ2-7; 14 bases match TRBD2. The CDR3 contains 16 residues. The V and J ends lost 4 bases and 6 bases, in that order; junction bases with no gene match: 8. Germline V gene data show CDR1 as LGHNA and CDR2 as YNFKEQ. CDR3 coding DNA: TGTGCCAGCAGCCCCCTGGGACTAGCGGGGGAGTCCGAGCAGTACTTC. Translating gives CASSPLGLAGESEQYF.

The chain links TRBV19 to TRBJ1-6, with a possible D match to TRBD1 (6 bases). CDR3 length: 16 residues. V shed 6 bases and J shed 7 bases, with 19 bases lying between them. The V gene's germline CDR1 is LNHDA and CDR2 SQIVND (reference sequence). CDR3 amino acids: CASSLQGGTVNSPLHF. CDR3 nucleotide sequence: TGTGCCAGTAGCCTACAAGGGGGAACTGTAAATTCACCCCTCCACTTT.

The CDR3, as DNA: TGTGCCAGCGACTGGGACAGGGGGGAGACCCAGTACTTC. Its translation: CASDWDRGETQYF. The chain carries TRBV6-1 and TRBJ2-5, with TRBD1 matching 11 bases. There are 13 residues in the CDR3. J lost 5 bases, V lost 8 bases, and 4 bases had no gene match. Per germline, CDR1 MNHNS and CDR2 SASEGT.

The table lists this clone with a count of one. V is TRBV18 and J is TRBJ1-4; TRBD1 aligns across 8 bases. CDR1 is KGHSH and CDR2 is LQKENI in the germline V gene. This CDR3 is built from 12 residues. V shed 8 bases and J 8 bases; nucleotides not matched to a gene: 4. The CDR3 here is CASGQGGEKLFF. The CDR3 nucleotides read TGTGCCAGCGGACAGGGTGGGGAAAAACTGTTTTTT.

This rearrangement joins TRBV6-5 to TRBJ1-4; no clear D gene. The V end lost 4 bases, the J end lost 2 bases, and 5 bases lay between the germline ends. Germline V gives CDR1 MNHEY, CDR2 SVGAGI. The CDR3 length is 13 residues. The CDR3 nucleotides are TGTGCCAGCAGTTCTGTGACTAATGAAAAACTGTTTTTT. Translation: CASSSVTNEKLFF.

The V gene is TRBV6-5, the J gene TRBJ2-7, with 11 bases that match TRBD2. The V gene's germline CDR1 is MNHEY and CDR2 SVGAGI. The CDR3 length is 15 residues. V lost 0 bases and J lost 6; bases outside the gene matches: 4. This CDR3 reads CASSYSVAGGREQYF. In DNA, the CDR3 is TGTGCCAGCAGTTACTCCGTAGCGGGGGGGCGCGAGCAGTACTTC.

The chain links TRBV4-2 to TRBJ2-2, with TRBD2 identical over 8 bases. Germline V gives CDR1 LGHNA, CDR2 YNFKEQ. The CDR3 sequence is 15 residues long. V lost 4 bases and J lost 7; bases outside the gene matches: 8. CDR3 sequence reads: CASSPNGGAVGELFF. The DNA of the CDR3 is TGTGCCAGCAGCCCCAACGGGGGGGCGGTCGGGGAGCTGTTTTTT.

The chain joins TRBV11-2 to TRBJ1-6; 10 nucleotides align to TRBD1. Germline loops: CDR1 SGHAT, CDR2 FQNNGV. This CDR3 comprises 16 residues. Losses at the gene ends were 5 bases for V and 7 bases for J; bases not matched to a gene: 8. CDR3: CASSLNPGQGNSPLHF. CDR3 nucleotide sequence: TGTGCCAGCAGCCTAAACCCGGGACAGGGGAATTCACCCCTCCACTTT. The entire variable domain, with the rest obtained from reference TRBV11-2 and TRBJ1-6, is as follows: EAGVAQSPRYKIIEKRQSVAFWCNPISGHATLYWYQQILGQGPKLLIQFQNNGVVDDSQLPKDRFSAERLKGVDSTLKIQPAKLEDSAVYLCASSLNPGQGNSPLHFGNGTRLTVT.

V gene TRBV6-1 combines with J gene TRBJ2-7, with 11 bases fitting TRBD2. The trim removed 4 bases at V and 3 bases at J, leaving 8 bases unmatched. The CDR3 spans 16 residues. Germline CDR1 MNHNS, CDR2 SASEGT. This CDR3 reads CASSALAGENRYEQYF. The CDR3 DNA follows: TGTGCCAGCAGTGCACTAGCGGGGGAAAACCGCTACGAGCAGTACTTC.

The chain combines TRBV2 with TRBJ2-3; 8 positions match TRBD2. V trimming: 6 bases; J trimming: 1 base; junction bases outside the gene matches: 9. The CDR3 is 16 amino acids. The germline V gene encodes CDR1 SNHLY and CDR2 FYNNEI. CDR3 protein: CASRTPGGPGTDTQYF. The CDR3 DNA sequence: TGTGCCAGCAGGACCCCGGGGGGGCCGGGCACAGATACGCAGTATTTT.

The chain employs TRBV28 and TRBJ1-5, with D tentatively TRBD1 (6 bases). Germline-derived CDR1 and CDR2 are MDHEN and SYDVKM. The CDR3 is 15 residues long. The V gene lost 8 bases and the J gene lost 4 bases, with 18 bases spanning the gap. The CDR3 bases are TGTGCCAGCGTCCAGTCTGGGGGCGGGAATCAGCCCCAGCATTTT. Protein sequence: CASVQSGGGNQPQHF.

This sequence joins TRBV25-1 and TRBJ2-7, with D unclear. Germline V gene sequence: CDR1 MGHDK, CDR2 SYGVNS. Between the trimmed V and J ends, which lost 1 base and 7 bases, there was a span of 8 bases. This CDR3 is 12 amino acids long. CDR3 protein: CASSEWAGEQYF. The DNA for the CDR3 is TGTGCCAGCAGTGAATGGGCAGGAGAGCAGTACTTC.